Below, 19 T cell receptor beta chains from the same sample are listed, as sequenced in a study of blood T cell repertoires in COVID-19. The table came from immunoSEQ multiplex PCR; TCRdb's copy has only in-frame clones and leaves some out. The sample includes about 250,000 clones, 70% to 90% of them seen just once. The sequencing sample was made of PBMCs or T cells enriched from blood (not recorded which). The source of these receptors is a woman in her fifties or sixties with acute COVID-19.

The rearrangement uses TRBV30 and TRBJ2-5; 7 bases line up with TRBD1. From germline, CDR1 is GTSNPN and CDR2 SVGIG (reference sequence). The CDR3 contains 12 residues. J gave up 6 bases and V 5 bases, and 6 bases lay outside the gene matches. CDR3 DNA: TGTGCCTGGGGGACAGAGGCAAAGACCCAGTACTTC. The encoded protein is CAWGTEAKTQYF.

The rearrangement joins TRBV4-3 to TRBJ2-5, with 12 bases lining up with TRBD1. The ends lost 3 bases at V and 5 bases at J; junction bases unmatched: 7. The CDR3 sequence is 16 residues long. Germline V gives CDR1 LGHNA, CDR2 YSLEER. The CDR3 bases are TGCGCCAGCAGCCATGGGGGACAGGGGGCATCGGAGACCCAGTACTTC. Translated: CASSHGGQGASETQYF.

This clone came up once. This chain connects TRBV18 to TRBJ2-1, with 8 bases fitting TRBD1. Per the germline V gene, CDR1 is KGHSH and CDR2 is LQKENI. The CDR3 has 15 residues. V shed 2 bases, J shed 2 bases, and the junction held 2 bases outside the gene matches. The CDR3 sequence is CASSPGQGTYNEQFF. DNA for the CDR3: TGTGCCAGCTCACCAGGACAGGGCACCTACAATGAGCAGTTCTTC.

The chain recombines TRBV11-2 with TRBJ1-1; 7 bases align to TRBD1. The CDR3 extends over 14 amino acids. CDR1 SGHAT and CDR2 FQNNGV come from the germline V gene. With 7 bases clipped from V and 9 bases from J, the junction kept 14 bases outside the gene matches. The CDR3 coding sequence is TGTGCCAGCAAAGATGAAGCGCCGGGACAGCAAGCTTTCTTT. Translated, it gives CASKDEAPGQQAFF. The entire variable domain, with the rest obtained from reference TRBV11-2 and TRBJ1-1, is as follows: EAGVAQSPRYKIIEKRQSVAFWCNPISGHATLYWYQQILGQGPKLLIQFQNNGVVDDSQLPKDRFSAERLKGVDSTLKIQPAKLEDSAVYLCASKDEAPGQQAFFGQGTRLTVV.

This sequence joins TRBV7-2 and TRBJ1-2; no firm D call. Germline V gene data show CDR1 as SGHTA and CDR2 as FQGNSA. The length of the CDR3 is 15 residues. Trimming shortened V by 0 bases and J by 4 bases, and 12 bases separated the two germline ends. The CDR3 DNA follows: TGTGCCAGCAGCTTAGCCTCAGCGGCGCTCTATGGCTACACCTTC. Translating it yields CASSLASAALYGYTF.

This chain connects TRBV5-1 to TRBJ1-2; no reliable D call. The V end lost 4 bases, the J end lost 10 bases, and 20 bases lay between the germline ends. The CDR3 has 14 residues. CDR1 SGHRS and CDR2 YFSETQ come from the germline V gene. The CDR3 DNA follows: TGCGCCAGCAGCGGGGAGACCGGGCCCTCCTCCTACACCTTC. This translates into CASSGETGPSSYTF.

The V and J genes are TRBV28 and TRBJ1-6; possibly TRBD1 for D (6 bases). From germline, CDR1 is MDHEN and CDR2 SYDVKM. This CDR3 has 16 residues. The V and J ends lost 3 bases and 1 base respectively, with 10 bases between them. CDR3 in amino acids: CASSFGGASYNSPLHF. CDR3 bases: TGTGCCAGCAGTTTTGGGGGGGCATCCTATAATTCACCCCTCCACTTT.

This clone was seen a few times. V gene TRBV11-1 combines with J gene TRBJ2-3; D perhaps matches TRBD2 (5 bases). CDR1 is SGHAT, CDR2 FQDESV, per germline (reference sequence). Trimming shortened V by 2 bases and J by 3 bases, and 9 bases separated the two germline ends. The CDR3 loop spans 14 amino acids. CDR3 amino acids: CASSLTRWTDTQYF. The DNA for the CDR3 is TGTGCCAGCAGCTTAACTAGGTGGACAGATACGCAGTATTTT.

The CDR3 is CASSVSGQGLNSPLHF. The CDR3 coding sequence is TGTGCCAGCAGCGTCTCGGGACAGGGCCTCAATTCACCCCTCCACTTT. The chain is built from TRBV7-9 and TRBJ1-6, with 9 bases fitting TRBD1. There are 16 residues in the CDR3. Germline values: CDR1 SEHNR, CDR2 FQNEAQ (reference sequence). V shed 5 bases and J 7 bases; nucleotides not matched to a gene: 9.

This chain joins TRBV7-3 and TRBJ1-6; D ambiguous. Trimming took off 2 bases at V and 10 bases at J, with 18 bases between the two ends. The CDR3 covers 16 residues. Germline CDR1 SGHTA, CDR2 FQGTGA. The CDR3 nucleotides are TGTGCCAGCAGCTTATCTACACCGGGGTTCGGCTCACCCCTCCACTTT. Translated, it gives CASSLSTPGFGSPLHF.

The rearrangement uses TRBV29-1 and TRBJ1-5; no definite D call. Looked up from germline, CDR1 is SQVTM and CDR2 is ANQGSEA. The CDR3 is 13 amino acids. The germline V and J ends were trimmed by 7 bases and 5 bases, with 15 bases remaining between them. CDR3 residues: CSAQTGGDQPQHF. Written as DNA, the CDR3 is TGCAGCGCCCAAACCGGAGGCGATCAGCCCCAGCATTTT.

The gene calls are TRBV6-2 or TRBV6-3 and TRBJ2-3; D gene unclear. Per germline, CDR1 MNHEY and CDR2 SVGEGT. The V and J ends lost 6 bases and 2 bases respectively, with 15 bases between them. CDR3 length equals 15 residues. This CDR3 is CASSFIEKSTDTQYF. CDR3 coding DNA: TGTGCCAGCAGCTTCATCGAGAAGTCCACAGATACGCAGTATTTT.

V usage is TRBV5-6 and J usage is TRBJ2-1, with 7 bases fitting TRBD1. The CDR3 runs to 14 residues. After removal of 2 bases from V and 6 bases from J, the junction contained 5 bases not matched to a gene. Germline values: CDR1 SGHDT, CDR2 YYEEEE. The CDR3 region has the DNA TGTGCCAGCAGCTTCGGGACAGTTCCCAATGAGCAGTTCTTC. Translation: CASSFGTVPNEQFF.

The chain employs TRBV11-3 and TRBJ2-1; 7 nucleotides line up with TRBD2. The CDR3 is made up of 13 amino acids. Germline CDR1 SGHNT, CDR2 YENEEA. The ends lost 1 base at V and 6 bases at J; junction bases unmatched: 0. The CDR3 DNA follows: TGTGCCAGCAGCTTAGGGGGGGGCAATGAGCAGTTCTTC. Translation gives CASSLGGGNEQFF. Drawing the rest from reference TRBV11-3 and TRBJ2-1, the complete variable domain is EAGVVQSPRYKIIEKKQPVAFWCNPISGHNTLYWYLQNLGQGPELLIRYENEEAVDDSQLPKDRFSAERLKGVDSTLKIQPAELGDSAVYLCASSLGGGNEQFFGPGTRLTVL.

The rearrangement links TRBV9 to TRBJ2-1; possible D gene TRBD2, 6 bases. The CDR3 covers 11 residues. The germline V gene has CDR1 SGDLS and CDR2 YYNGEE. Trimming pared 3 bases from V and 14 bases from J, leaving 12 bases between. DNA of the CDR3: TGTGCCAGCAGCGATCGGAGGGAGAAGTTCTTC. Protein product: CASSDRREKFF.

The chain links TRBV7-2 to TRBJ1-5, with D uncertain. CDR3 length equals 16 residues. Between the trimmed V and J ends, which lost 2 bases and 6 bases, there was a span of 17 bases. Germline V gives CDR1 SGHTA, CDR2 FQGNSA. The CDR3 region is CASSLFSTIGRQPQHF. The CDR3 DNA follows: TGTGCCAGCAGCTTATTCTCGACTATCGGACGTCAGCCCCAGCATTTT.

The V gene is TRBV7-9, the J gene TRBJ2-1, with D maybe TRBD1 (5 bases). V gave up 2 bases and J gave up 9 bases, with 11 bases separating them. Germline loops: CDR1 SEHNR, CDR2 FQNEAQ (reference sequence). There are 13 residues in the CDR3. The DNA for the CDR3 is TGTGCCAGCAGCTTAAAGGGGTTGAGTGAGCAGTTCTTC. The encoded protein is CASSLKGLSEQFF.

This chain uses TRBV6-5 with TRBJ2-1; 7 positions match TRBD1. CDR1 and CDR2 from the germline V gene are MNHEY and SVGAGI. This CDR3 comprises 15 residues. Germline trimming cut 7 bases from V and 2 bases from J; bases unmatched to any gene: 8. CDR3 residues: CASMIRGLTYNEQFF. As DNA, the CDR3 is TGTGCCAGCATGATAAGGGGGCTAACCTACAATGAGCAGTTCTTC.

The chain employs TRBV6-2 or TRBV6-3 and TRBJ2-5; 11 nucleotides line up with TRBD1. V lost 6 bases to trimming and J lost 4 bases; unmatched junction nucleotides: 16. The CDR3 consists of 18 residues. Germline V gives CDR1 MNHEY, CDR2 SVGEGT. The CDR3 loop is CASSPMFLGTGGTETQYF. In DNA, the CDR3 is TGTGCCAGCAGCCCGATGTTTCTGGGGACAGGGGGAACAGAGACCCAGTACTTC.